Included here is one T cell receptor (beta chain) sequence, with context. Its matching antigen is unknown. Assay used: immunoSEQ multiplex PCR; TCRdb lists only in-frame clones, some missing. The sample records 5,000 to 6,500 clones, 80% being singletons. The CDR3 totals 16 residues. Trimming took 0 bases from V and 0 from J, leaving 11 bases between them. The V gene's germline CDR1 is SGHNT and CDR2 YYREEE (reference sequence). This sample is drawn from a study of T cell repertoires in ileal Crohn's disease. The wider study: Postoperative therapy was given to about half: approximately 10 thiopurines, about 20 anti-TNF agents.

Study-wide findings and caveats: High-frequency clones were more common in sorted CD8 than CD4 cells. All patients with clonality above 26.8% had endoscopic recurrence.

Sequenced sample: ileal tissue. The chain uses TRBV5-4 and TRBJ2-3, with D perhaps matching TRBD2 (6 bases). The clonotype originates from an adult with Crohn's disease. CDR3 nucleotide sequence: TGTGCCAGCAGCTTGGGACTAGTGGGGAGCACAGATACGCAGTATTTT. This gives the protein CASSLGLVGSTDTQYF.